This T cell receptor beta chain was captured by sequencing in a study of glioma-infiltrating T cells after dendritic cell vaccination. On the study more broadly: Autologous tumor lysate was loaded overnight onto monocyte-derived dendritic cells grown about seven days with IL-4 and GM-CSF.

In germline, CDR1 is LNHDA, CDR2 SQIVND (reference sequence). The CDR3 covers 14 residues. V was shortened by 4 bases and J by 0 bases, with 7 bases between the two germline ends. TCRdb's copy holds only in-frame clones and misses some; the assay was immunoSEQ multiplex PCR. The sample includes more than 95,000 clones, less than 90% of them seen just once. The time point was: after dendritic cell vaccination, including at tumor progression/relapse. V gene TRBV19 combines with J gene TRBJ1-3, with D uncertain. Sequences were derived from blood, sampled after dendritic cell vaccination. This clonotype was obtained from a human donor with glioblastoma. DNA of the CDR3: TGTGCCAGTAGTACGAGGAGCTCTGGAAACACCATATATTTT. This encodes CASSTRSSGNTIYF.